The rows below give T cell receptor beta chains drawn from one sample of a study of early T cells in non-severe SARS-CoV-2 infection. TCRdb passed the 5' RACE reads through MiXCR, listing each CDR3 protein once. The data contain tens of thousands of distinct CDR3 sequences, about 16% of them seen just once; the ten biggest clones take up 5.5%. Sequenced input: whole blood. Receptor source: an adult who was a healthcare worker with PCR-confirmed SARS-CoV-2 infection or an uninfected control (not recorded which). CDR3s include the opening cysteine and the closing phenylalanine or tryptophan. A D gene is named only where the DNA matches it firmly. Clone size is not always given. Where it is, it says once, few, many or a class for expanded clones.

TRBJ1-1	-	TRBV2	-	CASSVLVRVAEAFF	TGTGCCAGCAGTGTTCTGGTCAGGGTGGCTGAAGCTTTCTTT
TRBJ2-1	-	TRBV20-1	TRBD2	CSAKKWLAGVAVYNEQFF	TGCAGTGCTAAAAAATGGCTAGCGGGAGTCGCGGTATACAATGAGCAGTTCTTC
TRBJ2-7	many	TRBV20-1	TRBD2	CSAIRTSGREQYF	TGCAGTGCTATACGGACTAGCGGACGGGAGCAGTACTTC
TRBJ2-7	-	TRBV20-1	-	CSANPDASYEQYF	TGCAGTGCTAATCCGGACGCCTCCTACGAGCAGTACTTC
TRBJ2-2	many	TRBV20-1	-	CSARDGVGDTGELFF	TGCAGTGCTAGAGACGGGGTAGGGGACACCGGGGAGCTGTTTTTT
TRBJ2-3	-	TRBV11-1	-	CASSLRGPHDTQYF	TGTGCCAGCAGTCTAAGGGGTCCCCATGATACGCAGTATTTT
TRBJ2-5	few	TRBV12-3/TRBV12-4	TRBD1	CASSSPEGAQTQYF	TGTGCCAGCAGCTCCCCTGAGGGGGCGCAGACCCAGTACTTC
TRBJ1-2	-	TRBV29-1	-	CSVEKGGSNYGYTF	TGCAGCGTTGAAAAGGGGGGCTCTAACTATGGCTACACCTTC
TRBJ2-7	once	TRBV28	-	CASSPGWGSGYEQYF	TGTGCCAGCAGCCCGGGCTGGGGGTCGGGGTACGAGCAGTACTTC
TRBJ2-3	many	TRBV12-3/TRBV12-4	-	CASRPTDVLHTQYF	TGTGCCAGCAGACCGACGGACGTACTACATACGCAGTATTTT
TRBJ1-1	-	TRBV28	-	CASISMNTEAFF	TGTGCCAGCATAAGCATGAACACTGAAGCTTTCTTT
TRBJ2-5	-	TRBV7-9	TRBD1	CASSLGQGAFETQYF	TGTGCCAGCAGCTTAGGACAGGGGGCCTTTGAGACCCAGTACTTC
TRBJ2-7	many	TRBV7-2	-	CASSSAYEQYF	TGTGCCAGCAGCTCCGCCTACGAGCAGTACTTC
TRBJ2-1	-	TRBV20-1	-	CSASRTYSYNEQFF	TGCAGTGCTAGTCGTACGTACTCCTACAATGAGCAGTTCTTC
TRBJ2-1	many	TRBV20-1	TRBD2	CSATGTSGSNEQFF	TGCAGTGCTACAGGGACTAGCGGGAGTAATGAGCAGTTCTTC
TRBJ2-1	few	TRBV29-1	-	CSGNLGGNPSNEQFF	TGCAGCGGGAACCTAGGGGGTAATCCCTCCAATGAGCAGTTCTTC
TRBJ2-1	few	TRBV24-1	TRBD2	CATSDRTSGSRNEQFF	TGTGCCACCAGTGACCGGACTAGCGGGAGTAGAAATGAGCAGTTCTTC
TRBJ2-1	-	TRBV20-1	-	CSTSGTGYNEQFF	TGCAGTACTAGTGGGACTGGCTACAATGAGCAGTTCTTC
TRBJ2-1	-	TRBV20-1	-	CSARVSGSLRNEQFF	TGCAGTGCTAGAGTTTCCGGGAGTTTGCGGAATGAGCAGTTCTTC
TRBJ2-1	-	TRBV11-2	-	CASSRRTEGYLYNEQFF	TGTGCCAGCAGCCGAAGGACAGAAGGATATCTCTACAATGAGCAGTTCTTC
TRBJ2-1	few	TRBV5-1	-	CASSLGWDYNEQFF	TGCGCCAGCAGCTTGGGGTGGGATTACAATGAGCAGTTCTTC
TRBJ2-7	few	TRBV28	-	CASRPNVQRGEQYF	TGTGCCAGCCGACCGAATGTACAAAGGGGCGAGCAGTACTTC
TRBJ2-5	-	TRBV28	-	CASRRYGTQYF	TGTGCCAGCCGGAGGTATGGGACCCAGTACTTC
TRBJ2-2	-	TRBV5-1	TRBD1	CASSLVTGDTGELFF	TGCGCCAGCAGCTTGGTGACAGGGGACACCGGGGAGCTGTTTTTT